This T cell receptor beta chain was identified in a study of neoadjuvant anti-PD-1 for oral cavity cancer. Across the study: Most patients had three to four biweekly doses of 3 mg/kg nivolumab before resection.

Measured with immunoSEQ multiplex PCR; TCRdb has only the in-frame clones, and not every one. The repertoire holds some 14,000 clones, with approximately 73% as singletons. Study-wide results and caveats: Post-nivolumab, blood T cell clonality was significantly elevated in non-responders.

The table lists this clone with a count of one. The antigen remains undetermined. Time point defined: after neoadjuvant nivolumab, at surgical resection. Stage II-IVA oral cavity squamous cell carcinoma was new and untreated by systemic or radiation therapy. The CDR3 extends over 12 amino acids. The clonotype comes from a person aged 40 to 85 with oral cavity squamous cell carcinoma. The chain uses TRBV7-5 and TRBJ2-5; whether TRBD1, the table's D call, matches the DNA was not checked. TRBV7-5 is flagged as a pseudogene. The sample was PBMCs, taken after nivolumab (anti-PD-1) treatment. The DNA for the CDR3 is TGTGCCAGAAGGCAGGGTCAAGAGACCCAGTACTTC. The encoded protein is CARRQGQETQYF.